The clone carrying this T cell receptor (beta chain) turned up a few times. The CDR3 runs to 14 residues. CDR1 and CDR2 (germline): SNHLY, FYNNEI. Trimming cost V 8 bases and J 3 bases, with 17 bases left between them. This entry is derived from a study of cytomegalovirus exposure and HLA in healthy donors. 60 Vbeta and 13 Jbeta primers were used in PCR. Produced via immunoSEQ multiplex PCR; TCRdb's table is partial and in-frame only. The sample lists over 110,000 clones, 73% occurring once. The sequence came from a woman aged 40 to 50 in good health and CMV-seronegative. The V call is TRBV2, the J call TRBJ2-7, with D perhaps matching TRBD1 (6 bases). Material: PBMCs. The CDR3 sequence is CASQPMDSYYEQYF. CDR3 in DNA: TGTGCCAGCCAACCCATGGACAGTTACTACGAGCAGTACTTC.